This T cell receptor beta chain was found in a study of shared clonotypes between healthy human individuals. General study results and limits: For naive CD4 cells, roughly 5% of clonotypes were shared across a handful of donors. Memory subsets had estimated richness that was generally smaller than that of naive subsets.

Points on this clone: Its target is not known.

Selected positively for CCR7 and CD45RO-negative, naive CD8 cells excluded terminally differentiated effector memory CD45RA+ cells. Unmatched junction bases numbered 5, after V lost 3 bases and J lost 2 bases. Germline CDR1 GTSNPN, CDR2 SVGIG (reference sequence). This CDR3 contains 15 residues. The assay used deep level. Under the authors' procedure: ImmunoSEQ sequences covered only the junction and lacked quality scores; filtering therefore differed. TCRdb keeps only in-frame clones here, not all; method: immunoSEQ multiplex PCR. V and J calls and clone size are copied from that table; D and trimming were computed from the DNA. The sample shows hundreds of thousands of clones, approximately 96% of them seen only once.

The receptor comes from a woman aged 25 to 45 in good health. The sample comprised naive CD8+ T cells sorted from blood. This sequence joins TRBV30 and TRBJ2-2; the match to TRBD1 covers 8 bases. The CDR3 loop is CAWRLTGDNTGELFF. For the CDR3, the DNA is TGTGCCTGGAGATTGACAGGGGATAACACCGGGGAGCTGTTTTTT. Using reference TRBV30 and TRBJ2-2 for the parts outside the CDR3, the full variable domain is SQTIHQWPATLVQPVGSPLSLECTVEGTSNPNLYWYRQAAGRGLQLLFYSVGIGQISSEVPQNLSASRPQDRQFILSSKKLLLSDSGFYLCAWRLTGDNTGELFFGEGSRLTVL.